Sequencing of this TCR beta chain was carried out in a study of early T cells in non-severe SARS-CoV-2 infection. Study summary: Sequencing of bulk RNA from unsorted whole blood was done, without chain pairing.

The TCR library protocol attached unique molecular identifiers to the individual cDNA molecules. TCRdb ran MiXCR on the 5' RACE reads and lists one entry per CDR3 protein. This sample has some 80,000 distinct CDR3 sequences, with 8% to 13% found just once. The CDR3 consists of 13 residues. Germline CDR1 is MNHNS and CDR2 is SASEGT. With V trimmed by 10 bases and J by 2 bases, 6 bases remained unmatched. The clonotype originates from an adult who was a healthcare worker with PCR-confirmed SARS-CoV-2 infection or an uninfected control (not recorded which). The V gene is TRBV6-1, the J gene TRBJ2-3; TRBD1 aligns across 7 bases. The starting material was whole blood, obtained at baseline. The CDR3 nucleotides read TGTGCCACGGGACAGTTATACACAGATACGCAGTATTTT. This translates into CATGQLYTDTQYF.